This T cell receptor beta chain was obtained from a study of a mutant IDH1 vaccine in newly diagnosed glioma. Study context: Radiotherapy, temozolomide, or both had been given previously, and both were given to most. Study outcomes and limitations: Whatever changes occurred in top peripheral T cell clonotypes seemed unrelated to pseudoprogression. Immune responses induced by vaccination arose in 93.3% of the patients.

CDR3 length equals 14 residues. Germline V gene lookup returns CDR1 SGHDT and CDR2 YYEEEE. The V end lost 6 bases, the J end lost 0 bases, and 9 bases lay between the germline ends. Sequenced by immunoSEQ multiplex PCR; TCRdb stores in-frame clones only, minus some. The table lists 99,000 or so clones, around 90% of them singletons, with under 0.65% in the top ten. Of note for this clone: Its target is unknown.

Time point in this sample: baseline, week 1 (first vaccination visit). Sample treatment: pre-vaccination baseline after standard-of-care therapy. Newly diagnosed WHO grade 3 or 4 IDH1-mutant, ATRX-lost astrocytomas were identified in the donors. The V gene is TRBV5-6, the J gene TRBJ1-4, with D unclear. The sample in question was PBMCs, obtained from a glioma patient treated with radiotherapy, temozolomide or both. This receptor was taken from a woman between 45 and 65 years old with glioma. The CDR3 loop is CASTPSPTNEKLFF. CDR3 sequence (DNA): TGTGCCAGCACCCCAAGTCCAACTAATGAAAAACTGTTTTTT.